The present TCR beta chain was sequenced within a study of blood T cell repertoires in COVID-19. J lost 2 bases, V lost 5 bases, and 5 bases had no gene match. CDR3 length: 14 amino acids. Germline CDR1 is MDHEN and CDR2 is SYDVKM. Sequencing was performed with immunoSEQ multiplex PCR; in TCRdb, only in-frame clones are kept and a portion is missing. The table records approximately 490,000 clones, about 90% of them present only once. The sequence was collected from a woman aged 18-29 years who had recovered from COVID-19. The gene calls are TRBV28 and TRBJ2-5; the match to TRBD2 covers 7 bases. The sequencing sample was made of PBMCs or T cells enriched from blood (not recorded which). The CDR3 reads CASSPQRGQETQYF. CDR3 DNA sequence: TGTGCCAGCAGTCCTCAGCGGGGTCAAGAGACCCAGTACTTC.